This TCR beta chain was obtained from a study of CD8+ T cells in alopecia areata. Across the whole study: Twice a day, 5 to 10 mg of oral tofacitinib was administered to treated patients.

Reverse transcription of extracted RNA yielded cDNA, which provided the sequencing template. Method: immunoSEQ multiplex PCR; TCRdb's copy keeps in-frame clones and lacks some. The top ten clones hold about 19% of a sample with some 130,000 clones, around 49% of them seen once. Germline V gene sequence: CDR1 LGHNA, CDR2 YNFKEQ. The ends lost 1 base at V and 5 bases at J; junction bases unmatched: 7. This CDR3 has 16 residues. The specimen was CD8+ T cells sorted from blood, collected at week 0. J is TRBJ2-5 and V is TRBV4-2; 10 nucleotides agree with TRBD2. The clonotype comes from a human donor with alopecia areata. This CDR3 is CASSQGSGGAVETQYF. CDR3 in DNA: TGTGCCAGCAGCCAAGGGAGCGGGGGGGCCGTCGAGACCCAGTACTTC.